These 7 T cell receptor beta chains share one sample of origin, sequenced in a study of T cell changes during pregnancy in multiple sclerosis. The method was immunoSEQ multiplex PCR; TCRdb's version includes in-frame clones alone and lacks a portion of them. The sample consists of 40,000 to 45,000 clones, 80% to 95% of them appearing once. Sequenced here: CD4+ T cells from peripheral blood mononuclear cells, sampled before pregnancy. The receptors shown here come from a female donor with multiple sclerosis, enrolled in a pregnancy study.

The chain uses TRBV5-1 and TRBJ2-3; tentative D call: TRBD1 (5 bases). Per the germline V gene, CDR1 is SGHRS and CDR2 is YFSETQ. V dropped 0 bases and J dropped 2 bases, with 7 bases sitting between them. The CDR3 runs 14 residues. In DNA, the CDR3 is TGCGCCAGCAGCTTGGGACAGAACACAGATACGCAGTATTTT. Translated, it gives CASSLGQNTDTQYF.

This chain joins TRBV14 and TRBJ1-4; D is possibly TRBD1 (5 bases). The CDR3 extends over 15 amino acids. V gave up 0 bases and J gave up 4 bases, with 9 bases separating them. Per the germline V gene, CDR1 is SGHDN and CDR2 is FVKESK. The CDR3, as DNA: TGTGCCAGCAGCCAAGAATGGGGCGGTAATGAAAAACTGTTTTTT. Translated: CASSQEWGGNEKLFF.

As concerns this clone: The sample holds other DNA sequences that translate to the same CDR3. The gene calls are TRBV6-6 and TRBJ2-1; 10 bases match TRBD2. This CDR3 contains 16 residues. CDR1 and CDR2 from the germline V gene are MNHNY and SVGAGI (reference sequence). V was pared by 4 bases and J by 1 base, with 4 bases of the junction left unmatched. DNA for the CDR3: TGTGCCAGCAGTTTAGCGGGAGGTAGTTCCTACAATGAGCAGTTCTTC. Amino acids: CASSLAGGSSYNEQFF.

This clone was found once. The CDR3 DNA follows: TGTGCCAGCAGTGAAGACTGGTCGTCCTATAATTCACCCCTCCACTTT. It codes for CASSEDWSSYNSPLHF. The chain recombines TRBV2 with TRBJ1-6; D gene unclear. The V gene lost 1 base and the J gene lost 1 base, with 8 bases spanning the gap. The germline V gene encodes CDR1 SNHLY and CDR2 FYNNEI. The CDR3 is 16 residues long.

The chain combines TRBV27 with TRBJ2-7, with 14 bases identical to TRBD2. Germline loops: CDR1 MNHEY, CDR2 SMNVEV (reference sequence). V lost 5 bases to trimming and J lost 0 bases; unmatched junction nucleotides: 6. The CDR3 is made up of 17 amino acids. The CDR3 is CASSPRTSGRYSYEQYF. The CDR3 DNA is TGTGCCAGCAGTCCAAGGACTAGCGGGAGGTACTCCTACGAGCAGTACTTC.

The J gene is TRBJ2-7, the V gene TRBV11-2, with 9 nucleotides matching TRBD1. Germline CDR1 SGHAT, CDR2 FQNNGV. CDR3 size: 17 residues. V was pared by 4 bases and J by 6 bases, with 16 bases of the junction left unmatched. The CDR3 coding sequence is TGTGCCAGCAGCTCAGGGGGGCTAACAGGGGGCTCGGGCGAGCAGTACTTC. Protein sequence: CASSSGGLTGGSGEQYF. Complete variable domain (other parts from reference TRBV11-2 and TRBJ2-7): EAGVAQSPRYKIIEKRQSVAFWCNPISGHATLYWYQQILGQGPKLLIQFQNNGVVDDSQLPKDRFSAERLKGVDSTLKIQPAKLEDSAVYLCASSSGGLTGGSGEQYFGPGTRLTVT.

This clone was counted once. The rearrangement joins TRBV6-1 to TRBJ2-1; a possible D gene is TRBD1 (6 bases). The CDR3 loop spans 11 amino acids. With 6 bases removed from V and 10 bases from J, the gap between germline ends came to 10 bases. Per the germline V gene, CDR1 is MNHNS and CDR2 is SASEGT. DNA of the CDR3: TGTGCCAGCAGCCTTGACAGGGAGCAGTTCTTC. This gives the protein CASSLDREQFF.